These 23 T cell receptor beta chains were all obtained from the same sample, sequenced in a study of shared clonotypes between healthy human individuals. The table came from immunoSEQ multiplex PCR; TCRdb's copy has only in-frame clones and leaves some out. Of more than 1.2 million clones listed, approximately 98.5% are singletons. The sample taken for sequencing was naive CD4+ T cells sorted from blood. Subset reported: CD45RA+ positively selected. Receptors were obtained from a young man in good health.

The V and J genes are TRBV7-9 and TRBJ1-4; D is unresolved. The V gene lost 4 bases and the J gene lost 7 bases, with 16 bases spanning the gap. The CDR3 is 15 amino acids. The germline V gene has CDR1 SEHNR and CDR2 FQNEAQ (reference sequence). In DNA, the CDR3 is TGTGCCAGCAGCTCGGCTAAACAAATGTCTGAAAAACTGTTTTTT. Residues: CASSSAKQMSEKLFF.

The chain links TRBV11-3 to TRBJ2-2; D possibly matches TRBD1 or TRBD2 (5 bases each). CDR3 size: 14 residues. V lost 4 bases and J lost 2, with 8 bases in between. Germline assignment: CDR1 SGHNT and CDR2 YENEEA. Here the CDR3 reads CASSSGTNTGELFF. The CDR3 DNA sequence: TGTGCCAGCAGCTCCGGGACCAACACCGGGGAGCTGTTTTTT.

V is TRBV10-1 and J is TRBJ2-5, with 7 bases aligning to TRBD2. CDR3 length: 15 residues. The ends lost 3 bases at V and 5 bases at J; junction bases unmatched: 9. Per germline, CDR1 WNHNN and CDR2 SYGVQD (reference sequence). CDR3 protein: CASSDRGSGMETQYF. The CDR3 DNA sequence: TGCGCCAGCAGTGATCGCGGGAGTGGAATGGAGACCCAGTACTTC.

The chain links TRBV25-1 to TRBJ2-7; D is ambiguous. V was pared by 10 bases and J by 3 bases, with 13 bases between. The CDR3 runs 12 residues. Germline CDR1 reads MGHDK; CDR2 reads SYGVNS. The CDR3 DNA is TGTGCCACCCCCCCAAGGATCTACGAGCAGTACTTC. Encoded protein: CATPPRIYEQYF.

The genes are TRBV29-1 and TRBJ2-5; D not certain. Per germline, CDR1 SQVTM and CDR2 ANQGSEA. This CDR3 is built from 12 residues. V lost 4 bases and J 2 bases, leaving 8 bases between the germline ends. This CDR3 is CSVVPNQETQYF. CDR3 in DNA: TGCAGCGTTGTTCCTAATCAAGAGACCCAGTACTTC.

This clone was recorded only once. The rearrangement joins TRBV10-2 to TRBJ1-5, with TRBD1 identical over 8 bases. The CDR3 contains 14 residues. V shed 3 bases and J 7 bases; nucleotides not matched to a gene: 5. CDR1 is WSHSY and CDR2 is SAAADI in the germline V gene. CDR3 nucleotide sequence: TGCGCCAGCAGTGATGGACAGGGAGAGCAGCCCCAGCATTTT. Translating gives CASSDGQGEQPQHF.

V and J are TRBV28 and TRBJ1-2; 10 nucleotides align to TRBD1. This CDR3 has 14 amino acids. Germline lookup yields CDR1 MDHEN and CDR2 SYDVKM. V gave up 3 bases and J gave up 4 bases; unmatched junction bases: 2. The CDR3 nucleotides read TGTGCCAGCAGTTTGGACAGGGGGATCTATGGCTACACCTTC. Its translation is CASSLDRGIYGYTF.

This clone was seen just once. The chain combines TRBV10-3 with TRBJ1-4; D gene unclear. Germline V gene sequence: CDR1 ENHRY, CDR2 SYGVKD. Trimming shortened V by 6 bases and J by 4 bases, and 12 bases separated the two germline ends. This CDR3 has 14 amino acids. Here the CDR3 reads CAIRAAGSNEKLFF. The CDR3 DNA reads as TGTGCCATCAGAGCGGCAGGCAGTAATGAAAAACTGTTTTTT.

The chain couples TRBV2 to TRBJ2-3; perhaps TRBD1 as D (6 bases). Per germline, CDR1 SNHLY and CDR2 FYNNEI. The CDR3 runs to 15 residues. The ends were cut back, 6 bases at V and 10 bases at J, with 23 bases in the middle. The CDR3 here is CASSTGGGSGVPQYF. CDR3 nucleotides: TGTGCCAGCAGCACGGGTGGGGGCTCAGGTGTTCCGCAGTATTTT. The whole variable domain, filled in from reference TRBV2 and TRBJ2-3, reads EPEVTQTPSHQVTQMGQEVILRCVPISNHLYFYWYRQILGQKVEFLVSFYNNEISEKSEIFDDQFSVERPDGSNFTLKIRSTKLEDSAMYFCASSTGGGSGVPQYFGPGTRLTVL.

This clone has only one observation. This rearrangement joins TRBV5-4 to TRBJ1-5; weak D call: TRBD1 (6 bases). CDR1 and CDR2 from the germline V gene are SGHNT and YYREEE (reference sequence). The CDR3 length is 16 residues. Trimming removed 0 bases at V and 4 bases at J, with 14 bases between. DNA for the CDR3: TGTGCCAGCAGCTTGGGTGGGAGGGGACAAAATCAGCCCCAGCATTTT. As protein: CASSLGGRGQNQPQHF.

The chain employs TRBV5-5 and TRBJ2-7, with 9 nucleotides matching TRBD1. Germline-derived CDR1 and CDR2 are SGHKS and YYEKEE (reference sequence). The ends lost 0 bases at V and 1 base at J; junction bases unmatched: 8. The CDR3 is 17 residues long. The CDR3: CASSLVLGDRGSYEQYF. In DNA form, the CDR3 reads TGTGCCAGCAGCTTGGTGCTTGGTGACAGGGGGTCCTACGAGCAGTACTTC.

The genes are TRBV5-4 and TRBJ2-3; possibly TRBD1 for D (6 bases). Germline CDR1 SGHNT, CDR2 YYREEE (reference sequence). Trimming cost V 4 bases and J 0 bases, with 15 bases left between them. CDR3 length: 16 amino acids. The CDR3 DNA is TGTGCCAGCAGCGGAACCACAGGGAGTAGCACAGATACGCAGTATTTT. Its protein product is CASSGTTGSSTDTQYF.

On this clone: The same CDR3 can be traced to other DNA sequences in this sample. The rearrangement joins TRBV5-4 to TRBJ1-1, with D possibly matching TRBD1 (5 bases). Germline CDR1 and CDR2: SGHNT and YYREEE (reference sequence). Trimming pared 0 bases from V and 0 bases from J, leaving 6 bases between. This CDR3 is built from 14 residues. The CDR3 here is CASSLGGVNTEAFF. CDR3 DNA: TGTGCCAGCAGCTTGGGAGGGGTGAACACTGAAGCTTTCTTT.

V usage is TRBV5-4 and J usage is TRBJ1-3, with TRBD1 matching over 11 bases. CDR1 and CDR2 (germline): SGHNT, YYREEE (reference sequence). The CDR3 loop spans 15 amino acids. J was trimmed by 5 bases and V by 3 bases; bases with no gene match: 4. DNA of the CDR3: TGTGCCAGCAGCTCGGGACAGGGGGATAGAAACACCATATATTTT. The encoded protein is CASSSGQGDRNTIYF.

The chain carries TRBV18 and TRBJ2-2; no clear D. Per germline, CDR1 KGHSH and CDR2 LQKENI. With 6 bases removed from V and 6 bases from J, the gap between germline ends came to 14 bases. This CDR3 spans 14 amino acids. CDR3 loop: CASSQVALSGELFF. In DNA form, the CDR3 reads TGTGCCAGCTCCCAAGTGGCCCTCTCCGGGGAGCTGTTTTTT.

This clone has a single count. The CDR3 DNA reads TGTGCCAGCAGTTGGGACACCGCGAATGAGCAGTTCTTC. It yields the protein CASSWDTANEQFF. This chain joins TRBV11-3 and TRBJ2-1, with a tentative D call TRBD1 (6 bases). This CDR3 has 13 residues. Germline V gives CDR1 SGHNT, CDR2 YENEEA. Deletions cut 6 bases from V and 7 bases from J, with 13 bases between.

This clone was recorded once. J is TRBJ2-1 and V is TRBV2, with a possible D match to TRBD2 (5 bases). Germline CDR1 SNHLY, CDR2 FYNNEI. CDR3 length: 14 residues. The ends were cut back, 4 bases at V and 2 bases at J, with 9 bases in the middle. This CDR3 is CASSGSSTYNEQFF. The DNA for the CDR3 is TGTGCCAGCAGTGGATCTAGCACCTACAATGAGCAGTTCTTC.

The rearrangement links TRBV28 to TRBJ1-4; D not certain. Trimming cost V 5 bases and J 0 bases, with 22 bases left between them. The germline V gene encodes CDR1 MDHEN and CDR2 SYDVKM. The CDR3 length is 19 residues. The CDR3 loop is CASSLPLAAGMTTNEKLFF. The CDR3 bases are TGTGCCAGCAGTCTACCCCTGGCCGCGGGGATGACAACTAATGAAAAACTGTTTTTT.

The gene calls are TRBV11-2 and TRBJ2-1; tentative D call: TRBD2 (6 bases). The CDR3 extends over 16 amino acids. Trimming cost V 5 bases and J 3 bases, with 17 bases left between them. The germline V gene has CDR1 SGHAT and CDR2 FQNNGV. This CDR3 reads CASSRFRDSDYNEQFF. The CDR3 DNA follows: TGTGCCAGCAGCCGATTTAGGGACTCCGACTACAATGAGCAGTTCTTC.

V gene TRBV10-3 combines with J gene TRBJ1-5, with D unclear. Germline assignment: CDR1 ENHRY and CDR2 SYGVKD. Deletions cut 0 bases from V and 3 bases from J, with 12 bases between. The CDR3 spans 16 residues. CDR3 sequence (DNA): TGTGCCATCAGTGAGTCGCCTGGACTCCTCAATCAGCCCCAGCATTTT. This sequence encodes CAISESPGLLNQPQHF.

CDR3 sequence reads: CASSLGGQGETQYF. The CDR3 nucleotides read TGCGCCAGCAGCTTGGGAGGACAGGGAGAGACCCAGTACTTC. This chain joins TRBV5-1 and TRBJ2-5; 8 bases fit TRBD1. The CDR3 is 14 residues long. CDR1 SGHRS and CDR2 YFSETQ come from the germline V gene. Trimming cost V 0 bases and J 4 bases; bases outside gene matches: 2.

J is TRBJ2-5 and V is TRBV10-3; no reliable D call. The germline V gene has CDR1 ENHRY and CDR2 SYGVKD. CDR3 length: 12 amino acids. V shed 3 bases and J shed 3 bases, with 5 bases lying between them. CDR3 DNA: TGTGCCATCAGTGACTCGAAAGAGACCCAGTACTTC. Protein product: CAISDSKETQYF.

The chain employs TRBV9 and TRBJ1-4, with TRBD1 as a possible D gene (6 bases). CDR1 is SGDLS and CDR2 is YYNGEE in the germline V gene. The germline V and J ends were trimmed by 3 bases and 4 bases, with 13 bases remaining between them. This CDR3 is built from 15 residues. Here the CDR3 DNA reads TGTGCCAGCAGCGATCGGGGACACAGTAATGAAAAACTGTTTTTT. Its protein product is CASSDRGHSNEKLFF.